This T cell receptor beta chain was sequenced in a study of T cells after somatic rescue of genetic block. Some clones are missing from TCRdb's copy, which holds only in-frame ones; the method was immunoSEQ multiplex PCR. This table has more than 70,000 clones, approximately 90% appearing once. Germline loops: CDR1 SGHNT, CDR2 YYREEE (reference sequence). The CDR3 runs to 15 residues. The V gene end was trimmed by 5 bases and the J gene end by 2 bases; junction bases not matched to a gene: 7. The chain employs TRBV5-4 and TRBJ2-1, with 7 positions matching TRBD1. The receptor was derived from a woman under 30. The specimen sequenced was peripheral blood mononuclear cells (PBMCs). CDR3 residues: CASRPGTETYNEQFF. In DNA, the CDR3 is TGTGCCAGCAGGCCCGGGACAGAGACCTACAATGAGCAGTTCTTC. The variable domain in full, with the rest retrieved from reference TRBV5-4 and TRBJ2-1, is ETGVTQSPTHLIKTRGQQVTLRCSSQSGHNTVSWYQQALGQGPQFIFQYYREEENGRGNFPPRFSGLQFPNYSSELNVNALELDDSALYLCASRPGTETYNEQFFGPGTRLTVL.